This TCR beta chain is from a study of T cells expressing NK-cell markers (TCRdb year 2020). Concerning the study at large: In sorted CD3+CD56+NKG2C+, CD3+CD56+NKG2C- and CD3+CD56-NKG2C+ T-cell subsets from several donors, TCR beta-chain repertoires were profiled. Among the eight sequenced donors, only one was HCMV-seronegative, while the other seven were HCMV-seropositive. Randomly selected healthy volunteers, three men and five women, were used as the eight sequenced donors. Libraries were sequenced as 2 x 150 bp reads on Illumina HiSeq 2000/2500, MiSeq or NextSeq. Beyond this particular receptor, the publication reports: In a handful of donors, the dominant CD3+CD56+NKG2C+ clonotypes were among the top 10 CD8+ clonotypes and accounted for 1.0-7.0% of CD8+ T cells. Whether the expanded NKG2C-expressing T cell clones were specific for HCMV antigens remained unclear. Those dominant clonotypes were again the most abundant among CD3+CD56-NKG2C+ cells in several donors, at about 25-65%.

As for this clonotype: Its antigen is currently not known.

A commercial ELISA kit detecting HCMV-specific IgG in serum was used to determine HCMV serostatus. Peripheral blood mononuclear cells were isolated from blood by Ficoll density gradient centrifugation. Reads for this sample came from an Illumina HiSeq 2000. TCR beta cDNA libraries were made by 5'RACE template switching that added a universal primer site and unique molecular identifiers. cDNA synthesis was primed from the TCR beta constant segment and was followed by two successive PCR amplification steps. Per the original workflow: MIGEC was used to demultiplex reads and group the reads by UMI, and MiTCR was used to assemble and quantify clonotypes. Only TCR cDNA sequences supported by at least two reads were kept to exclude erroneous sequences. The tcR package was used for downstream repertoire analysis, with clonotypes matched between fractions based on CDR3 nucleotide sequence plus V segment. VDJmatch was used to annotate antigen specificity against VDJdb, with one amino acid substitution in CDR3 permitted. TCRdb reprocessed the sequencing reads and holds a single record per CDR3 protein sequence, with no DNA. TCRdb assigned the V and J calls; the authors' analysis was not used. The sample's table covers about 370,000 distinct CDR3 sequences. The ten largest clones represent around 11% of the sample.

The sample taken for sequencing was blood T cells: a sorted CD56 or NKG2C T cell subset, CD4+ or CD8+ T cells, or bulk PBMC T cells (not recorded which). The clonotype comes from a woman in her 50s in good health. Donor details come from another sample of the same person, matched by shared clones.

The CDR3 reads as follows: CASSPPSGSGGNEQFF. Recombination joined TRBV7-9 with TRBJ2-1; lacking DNA, the TRBD2 call made by TCRdb goes unchecked. Via the germline V gene (reference sequence), CDR1 is SEHNR and CDR2 FQNEAQ. Taken from cysteine to phenylalanine, the CDR3 has 16 residues. No DNA accompanies this entry.